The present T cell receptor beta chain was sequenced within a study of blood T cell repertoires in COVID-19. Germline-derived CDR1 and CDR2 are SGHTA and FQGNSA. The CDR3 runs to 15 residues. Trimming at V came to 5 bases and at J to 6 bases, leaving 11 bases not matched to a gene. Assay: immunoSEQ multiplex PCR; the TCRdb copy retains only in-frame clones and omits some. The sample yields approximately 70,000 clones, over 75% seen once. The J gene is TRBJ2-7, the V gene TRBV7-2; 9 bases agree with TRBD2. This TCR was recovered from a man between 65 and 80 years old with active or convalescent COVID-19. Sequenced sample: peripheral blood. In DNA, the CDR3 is TGTGCCAGCAGCCCACTGGATAGCGGGAGTGGCGAGCAGTACTTC. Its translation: CASSPLDSGSGEQYF.